This T cell receptor (beta chain) was identified in a study of blood T cells in healthy people across ages. This clonotype has a handful of counts. A second PCR, run for about 7 to 11 cycles, used a sample-barcoded 5' primer plus a J-beta primer mix. A template-switch adaptor with 12 random nucleotides tagged each cDNA molecule. TCRdb ran MiXCR on the 5' RACE reads and lists one entry per CDR3 protein. The sample carries about 680,000 distinct CDR3 sequences, approximately 49% recorded once. CDR3 size: 14 residues. The V gene's germline CDR1 is DFQATT and CDR2 SNEGSKA (reference sequence). V shed 4 bases, J shed 2 bases, and the junction held 7 bases outside the gene matches. Each sample used at least 7 million PBMCs.

The TCR was taken from a woman between 55 and 75 years old in good health. V and J are TRBV20-1 and TRBJ2-5; 7 bases agree with TRBD2. Input material: blood. In nucleotides, the CDR3 is TGCAGTGCTATAGATCTCGGGGGGCAAGAGACCCAGTACTTC. Translation gives CSAIDLGGQETQYF.